The source of this T cell receptor (beta chain) is a study of spatial heterogeneity in lung cancer. Overall study: Mean representation of each unique TCR and UMI combination in the raw reads exceeded nine occurrences.

The time point denotes: sample taken at primary tumor resection. From tumor, nontumor lung or frozen PBMC, whole RNA was taken unsorted for sequencing. There were 72 donors, all of them untreated patients with early-stage non-small cell lung cancer. The study's findings and limits: In blood, ubiquitous expanded tumor TCRs appeared more at resection than follow-up.

The length of the CDR3 is 15 residues. V shed 2 bases and J 4 bases; nucleotides not matched to a gene: 7. Germline V gives CDR1 MDHEN, CDR2 SYDVKM. This clonotype was recorded a few times. Its antigen is undetermined. A unique molecular identifier was attached to every TCR cDNA molecule. TCRdb reprocessed the 5' RACE reads via MiXCR and lists one record per CDR3 protein. The data show tens of thousands of distinct CDR3 sequences, with 10% to 15% seen just once and over 40% held by the top ten. The sequence was collected from a male donor with early-stage non-small cell lung cancer. Here the sequenced sample was PBMCs, taken at surgery. The chain carries TRBV28 and TRBJ2-7; 8 nucleotides align to TRBD1. CDR3: CASSLPGTGQYEQYF. The DNA for the CDR3 is TGTGCCAGCAGTTTACCCGGGACAGGTCAATACGAGCAGTACTTC.